This T cell receptor (beta chain) originates from a study of blood T cells in healthy people across ages. CDR3 size: 15 residues. Germline assignment: CDR1 MDHEN and CDR2 SYDVKM. The germline V and J ends were trimmed by 1 base and 3 bases, with 12 bases remaining between them. PCR was performed a second time for about 7 to 11 cycles using a sample-barcoded 5' primer and a J-beta primer mix. Every sample returned 2.5 million or more CDR3-containing paired-end reads. TCRdb re-derived calls from the 5' RACE reads in MiXCR, one entry per CDR3 protein. This sample has about 540,000 distinct CDR3 sequences, with around 24% found just once. A few counts support this clonotype. These data also featured in a second study, about T cells of mothers and their children. That source adds: Three healthy Caucasian mothers, along with their six children, were the donors.

V and J are TRBV28 and TRBJ1-1; the D gene is possibly TRBD1 (6 bases). This clonotype was sampled from a boy aged 5-17 years in good health. Sequencing used blood. The CDR3 reads CASSLYGGGYTEAFF. The CDR3, as DNA: TGTGCCAGCAGTTTATACGGTGGGGGCTACACTGAAGCTTTCTTT.